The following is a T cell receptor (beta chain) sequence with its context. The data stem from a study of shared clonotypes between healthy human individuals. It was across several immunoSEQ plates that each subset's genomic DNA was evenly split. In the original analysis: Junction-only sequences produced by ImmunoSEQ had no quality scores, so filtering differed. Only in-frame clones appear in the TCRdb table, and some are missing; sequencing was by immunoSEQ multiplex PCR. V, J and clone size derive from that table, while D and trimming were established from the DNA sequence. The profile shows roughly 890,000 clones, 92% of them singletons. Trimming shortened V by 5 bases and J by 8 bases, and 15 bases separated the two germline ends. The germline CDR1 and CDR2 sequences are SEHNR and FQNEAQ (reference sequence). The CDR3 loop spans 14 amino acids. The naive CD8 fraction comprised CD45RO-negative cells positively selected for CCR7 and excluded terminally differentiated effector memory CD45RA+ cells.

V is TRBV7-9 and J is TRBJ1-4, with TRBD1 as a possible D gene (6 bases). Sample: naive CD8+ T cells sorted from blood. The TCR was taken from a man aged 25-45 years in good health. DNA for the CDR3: TGTGCCAGCAGCCCAGACAGGTACCGAGAAAAACTGTTTTTT. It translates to CASSPDRYREKLFF.